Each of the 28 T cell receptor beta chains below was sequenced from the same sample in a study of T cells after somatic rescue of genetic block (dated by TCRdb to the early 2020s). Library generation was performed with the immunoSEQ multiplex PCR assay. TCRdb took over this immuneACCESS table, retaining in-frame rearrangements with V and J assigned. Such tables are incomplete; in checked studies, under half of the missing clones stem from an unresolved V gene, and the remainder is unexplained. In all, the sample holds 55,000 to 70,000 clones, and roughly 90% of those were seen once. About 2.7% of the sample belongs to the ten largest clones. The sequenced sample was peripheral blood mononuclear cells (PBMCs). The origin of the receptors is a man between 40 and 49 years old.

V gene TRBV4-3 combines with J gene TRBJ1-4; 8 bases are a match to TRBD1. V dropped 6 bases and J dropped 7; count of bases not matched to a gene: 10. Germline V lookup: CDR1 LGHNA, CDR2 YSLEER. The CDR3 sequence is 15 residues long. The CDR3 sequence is CASSFTLDRAEKLFF. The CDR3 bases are TGCGCCAGCAGTTTCACATTGGACAGGGCTGAAAAACTGTTTTTT.

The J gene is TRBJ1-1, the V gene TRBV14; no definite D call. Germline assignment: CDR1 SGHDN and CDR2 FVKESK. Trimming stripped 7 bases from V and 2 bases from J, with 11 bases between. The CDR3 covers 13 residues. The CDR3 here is CASTLGFNTEAFF. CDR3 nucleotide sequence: TGTGCCAGCACCCTAGGGTTTAACACTGAAGCTTTCTTT.

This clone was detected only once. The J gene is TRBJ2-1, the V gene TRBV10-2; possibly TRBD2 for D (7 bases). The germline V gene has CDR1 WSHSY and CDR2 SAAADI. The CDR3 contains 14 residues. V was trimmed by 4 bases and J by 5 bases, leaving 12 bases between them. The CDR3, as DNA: TGCGCCAGCAGTGTGGCGGGGGCCCACAATGAGCAGTTCTTC. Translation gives CASSVAGAHNEQFF.

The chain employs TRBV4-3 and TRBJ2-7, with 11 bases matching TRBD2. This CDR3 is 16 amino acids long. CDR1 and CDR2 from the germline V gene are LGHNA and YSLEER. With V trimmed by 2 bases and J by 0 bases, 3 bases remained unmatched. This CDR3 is CASSQPTSGSSYEQYF. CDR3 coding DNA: TGCGCCAGCAGCCAACCTACTAGCGGGAGCTCCTACGAGCAGTACTTC.

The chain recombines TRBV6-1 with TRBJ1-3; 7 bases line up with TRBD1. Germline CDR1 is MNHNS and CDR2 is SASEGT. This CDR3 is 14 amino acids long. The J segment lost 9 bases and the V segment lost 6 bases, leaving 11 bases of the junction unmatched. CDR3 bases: TGTGCCAGCAGCCACCCAACAGGGGCCGCCACCATATATTTT. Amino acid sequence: CASSHPTGAATIYF.

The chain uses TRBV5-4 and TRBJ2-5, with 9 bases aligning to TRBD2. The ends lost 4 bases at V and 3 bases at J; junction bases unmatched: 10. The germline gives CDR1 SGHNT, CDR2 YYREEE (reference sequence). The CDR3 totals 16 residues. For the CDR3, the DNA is TGTGCCAGCAGCCCTCAAGGGGCTAGCGGGGAAGAGACCCAGTACTTC. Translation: CASSPQGASGEETQYF.

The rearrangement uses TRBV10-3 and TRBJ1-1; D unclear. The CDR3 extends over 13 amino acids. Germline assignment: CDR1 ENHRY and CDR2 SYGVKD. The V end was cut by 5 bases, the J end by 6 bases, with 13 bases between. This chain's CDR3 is CAISMSPGSEAFF. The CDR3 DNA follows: TGTGCCATCAGTATGTCCCCGGGGTCTGAAGCTTTCTTT.

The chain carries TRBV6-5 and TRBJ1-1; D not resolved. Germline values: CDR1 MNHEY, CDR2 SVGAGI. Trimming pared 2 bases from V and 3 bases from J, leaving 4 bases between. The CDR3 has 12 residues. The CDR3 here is CASSYGDTEAFF. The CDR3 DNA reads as TGTGCCAGCAGTTACGGGGACACTGAAGCTTTCTTT.

The DNA of the CDR3 is TGTGCCAGCAGAGACCAGGGGGCGCTTGATGGCTACACCTTC. Translating gives CASRDQGALDGYTF. The gene calls are TRBV28 and TRBJ1-2, with 8 bases aligning to TRBD1. This CDR3 contains 14 residues. Germline CDR1 MDHEN, CDR2 SYDVKM. Unmatched junction bases numbered 9, after V lost 6 bases and J lost 6 bases.

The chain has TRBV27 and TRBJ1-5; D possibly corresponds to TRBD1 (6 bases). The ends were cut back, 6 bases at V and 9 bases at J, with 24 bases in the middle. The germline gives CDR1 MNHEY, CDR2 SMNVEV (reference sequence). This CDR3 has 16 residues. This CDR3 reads CASSLLGGEGSTPQHF. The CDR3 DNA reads TGTGCCAGCAGCCTCCTGGGGGGCGAGGGGTCTACGCCCCAGCATTTT.

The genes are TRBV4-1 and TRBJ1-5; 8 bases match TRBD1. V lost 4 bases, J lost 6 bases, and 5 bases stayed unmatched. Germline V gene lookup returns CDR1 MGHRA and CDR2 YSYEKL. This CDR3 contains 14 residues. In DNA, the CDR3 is TGCGCCAGCAGCCTTCGACAGGGGACTCAGCCCCAGCATTTT. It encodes CASSLRQGTQPQHF.

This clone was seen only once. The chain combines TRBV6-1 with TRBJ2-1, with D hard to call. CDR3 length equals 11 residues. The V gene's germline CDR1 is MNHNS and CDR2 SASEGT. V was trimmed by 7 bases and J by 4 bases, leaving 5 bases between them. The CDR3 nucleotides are TGTGCCAGCATACTGTACAATGAGCAGTTCTTC. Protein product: CASILYNEQFF.

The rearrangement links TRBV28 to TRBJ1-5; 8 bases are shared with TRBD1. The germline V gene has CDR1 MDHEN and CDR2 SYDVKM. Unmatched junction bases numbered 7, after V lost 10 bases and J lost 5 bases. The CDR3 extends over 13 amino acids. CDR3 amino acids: CATKTGVHQPQHF. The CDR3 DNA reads TGTGCCACCAAGACAGGGGTCCATCAGCCCCAGCATTTT.

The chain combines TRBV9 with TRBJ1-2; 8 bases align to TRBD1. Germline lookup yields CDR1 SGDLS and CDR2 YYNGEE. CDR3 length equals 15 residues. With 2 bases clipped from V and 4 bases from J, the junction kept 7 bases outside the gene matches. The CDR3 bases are TGTGCCAGCAGCGTGGCTTCAACAGGGGGCTATGGCTACACCTTC. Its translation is CASSVASTGGYGYTF.

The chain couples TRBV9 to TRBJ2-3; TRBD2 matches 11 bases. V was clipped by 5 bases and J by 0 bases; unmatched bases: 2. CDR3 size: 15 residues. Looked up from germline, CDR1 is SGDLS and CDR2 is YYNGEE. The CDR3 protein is CASSRLAGSTDTQYF. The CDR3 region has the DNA TGTGCCAGCAGTCGACTAGCGGGAAGCACAGATACGCAGTATTTT.

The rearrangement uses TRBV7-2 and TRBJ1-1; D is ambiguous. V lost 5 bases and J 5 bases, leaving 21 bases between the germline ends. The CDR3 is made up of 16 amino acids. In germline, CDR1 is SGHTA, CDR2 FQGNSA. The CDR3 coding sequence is TGTGCCAGCAGCCTAGTCGCAGCCTCCGGAGGGACTGAAGCTTTCTTT. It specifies CASSLVAASGGTEAFF. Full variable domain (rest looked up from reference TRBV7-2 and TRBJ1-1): GAGVSQSPSNKVTEKGKDVELRCDPISGHTALYWYRQSLGQGLEFLIYFQGNSAPDKSGLPSDRFSAERTGGSVSTLTIQRTQQEDSAVYLCASSLVAASGGTEAFFGQGTRLTVV.

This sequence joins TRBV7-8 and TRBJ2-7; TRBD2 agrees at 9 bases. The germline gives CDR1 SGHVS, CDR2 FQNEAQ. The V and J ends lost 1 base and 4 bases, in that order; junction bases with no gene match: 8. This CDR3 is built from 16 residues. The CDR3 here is CASSLVGGRALYEQYF. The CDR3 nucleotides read TGTGCCAGCAGCTTAGTTGGCGGGAGGGCCCTGTACGAGCAGTACTTC.

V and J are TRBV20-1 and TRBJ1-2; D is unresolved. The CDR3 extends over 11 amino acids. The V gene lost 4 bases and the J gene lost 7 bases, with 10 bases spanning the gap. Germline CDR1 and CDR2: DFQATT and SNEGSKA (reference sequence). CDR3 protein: CSAILGGGYTF. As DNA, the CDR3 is TGCAGTGCTATATTGGGAGGTGGCTACACCTTC.

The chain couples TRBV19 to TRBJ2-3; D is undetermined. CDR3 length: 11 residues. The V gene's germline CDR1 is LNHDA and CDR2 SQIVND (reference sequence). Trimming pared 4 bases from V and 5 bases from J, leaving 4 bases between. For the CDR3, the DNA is TGTGCCAGTAGTAGTGGAGATACGCAGTATTTT. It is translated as CASSSGDTQYF.

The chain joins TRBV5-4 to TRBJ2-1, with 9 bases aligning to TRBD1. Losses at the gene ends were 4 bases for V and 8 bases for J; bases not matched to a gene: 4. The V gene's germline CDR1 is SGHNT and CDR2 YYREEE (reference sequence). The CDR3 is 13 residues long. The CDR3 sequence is CASSRDREDEQFF. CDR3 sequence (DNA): TGTGCCAGCAGCCGGGACAGGGAGGATGAGCAGTTCTTC.

The CDR3 coding sequence is TGTGCCAGCAGCCGCTCGGGGAGCGGGGGGACCAATGAGCAGTTCTTC. This encodes CASSRSGSGGTNEQFF. This chain uses TRBV14 with TRBJ2-1; the match to TRBD2 covers 9 bases. V shed 4 bases, J shed 6 bases, and the junction held 10 bases outside the gene matches. There are 16 residues in the CDR3. Germline lookup yields CDR1 SGHDN and CDR2 FVKESK.

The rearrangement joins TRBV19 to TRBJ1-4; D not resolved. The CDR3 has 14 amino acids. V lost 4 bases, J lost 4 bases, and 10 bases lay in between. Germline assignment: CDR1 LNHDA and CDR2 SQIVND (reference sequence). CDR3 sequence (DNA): TGTGCCAGTAGTACAGGACCGGTTAATGAAAAACTGTTTTTT. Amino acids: CASSTGPVNEKLFF.

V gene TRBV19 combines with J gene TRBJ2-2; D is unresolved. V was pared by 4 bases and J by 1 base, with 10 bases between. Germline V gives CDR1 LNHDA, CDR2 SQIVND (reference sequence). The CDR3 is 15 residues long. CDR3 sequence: CASSRGRRNTGELFF. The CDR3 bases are TGTGCCAGTAGTAGGGGAAGGAGGAACACCGGGGAGCTGTTTTTT.

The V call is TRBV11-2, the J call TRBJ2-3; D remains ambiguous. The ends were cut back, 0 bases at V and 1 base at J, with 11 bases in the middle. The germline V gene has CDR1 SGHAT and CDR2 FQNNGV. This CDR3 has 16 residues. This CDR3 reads CASSLDPRVGTDTQYF. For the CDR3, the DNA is TGTGCCAGCAGCTTAGACCCCCGGGTGGGCACAGATACGCAGTATTTT.

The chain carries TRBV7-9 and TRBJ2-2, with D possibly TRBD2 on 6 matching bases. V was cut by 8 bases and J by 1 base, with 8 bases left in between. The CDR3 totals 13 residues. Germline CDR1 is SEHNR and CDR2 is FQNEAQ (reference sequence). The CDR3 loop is CASGTVNTGELFF. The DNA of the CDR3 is TGTGCCAGCGGGACTGTGAACACCGGGGAGCTGTTTTTT.

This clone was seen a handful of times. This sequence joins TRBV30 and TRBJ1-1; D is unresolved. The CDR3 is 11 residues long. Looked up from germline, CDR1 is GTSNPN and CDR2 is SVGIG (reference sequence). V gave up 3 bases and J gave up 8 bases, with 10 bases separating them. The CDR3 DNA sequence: TGTGCCTGGAGCGAACAAGGGGAAGCTTTCTTT. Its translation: CAWSEQGEAFF. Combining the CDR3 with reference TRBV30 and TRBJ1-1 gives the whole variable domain SQTIHQWPATLVQPVGSPLSLECTVEGTSNPNLYWYRQAAGRGLQLLFYSVGIGQISSEVPQNLSASRPQDRQFILSSKKLLLSDSGFYLCAWSEQGEAFFGQGTRLTVV.

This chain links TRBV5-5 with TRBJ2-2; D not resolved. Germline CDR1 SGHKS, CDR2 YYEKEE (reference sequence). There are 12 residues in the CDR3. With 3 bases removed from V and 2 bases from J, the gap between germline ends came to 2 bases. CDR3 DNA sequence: TGTGCCAGCAGCTCCAACACCGGGGAGCTGTTTTTT. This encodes CASSSNTGELFF.

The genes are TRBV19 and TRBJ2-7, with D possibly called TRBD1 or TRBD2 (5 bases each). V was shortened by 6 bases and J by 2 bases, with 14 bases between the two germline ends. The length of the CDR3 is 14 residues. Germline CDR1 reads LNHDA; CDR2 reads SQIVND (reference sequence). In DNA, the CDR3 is TGTGCCAGTAGCCCGGGACGCCGGACCTACGAGCAGTACTTC. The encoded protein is CASSPGRRTYEQYF.